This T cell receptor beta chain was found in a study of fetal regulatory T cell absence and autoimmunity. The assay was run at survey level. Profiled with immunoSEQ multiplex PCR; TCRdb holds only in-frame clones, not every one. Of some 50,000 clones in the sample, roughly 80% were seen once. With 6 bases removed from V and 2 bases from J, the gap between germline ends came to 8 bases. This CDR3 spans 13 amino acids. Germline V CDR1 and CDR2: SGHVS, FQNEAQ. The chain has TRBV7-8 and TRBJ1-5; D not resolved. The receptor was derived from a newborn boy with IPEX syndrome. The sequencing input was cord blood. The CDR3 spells CASSRAGNQPQHF. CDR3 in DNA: TGTGCCAGCAGTCGGGCGGGCAATCAGCCCCAGCATTTT.